The sequence of this TCR beta chain was determined in a study of blood T cell repertoires in COVID-19. Study as a whole: The samples span acute and convalescent COVID-19 from the United States, Italy and Spain.

Libraries were prepared by immunoSEQ multiplex PCR; TCRdb keeps only in-frame clonotypes and omits some of them. Altogether 140,000 or so clones are present, roughly four fifths being singletons, with the ten largest covering about 2.9%. CDR1 is SGHTA and CDR2 is FQGNSA in the germline V gene. The CDR3 is 13 residues long. V gave up 3 bases and J gave up 1 base, with 6 bases separating them. The chain has TRBV7-2 and TRBJ2-5; tentatively, D is TRBD2 (6 bases). The source material was peripheral blood. The source is a woman aged 80 or over with acute or convalescent COVID-19. The CDR3, as DNA: TGTGCCAGCAGCTTGCGGGGCCAAGAGACCCAGTACTTC. Translating it yields CASSLRGQETQYF.